Below are 15 T cell receptor beta chains sequenced from a single sample in a study of blood T cell repertoires in COVID-19. Only in-frame clones appear in the TCRdb table, and some are missing; sequencing was by immunoSEQ multiplex PCR. This sample has 300,000 to 400,000 clones, with about 90% found just once. Sequenced: peripheral blood. These receptors were collected from a woman aged 45-59 years who had recovered from COVID-19.

The chain couples TRBV10-1 to TRBJ2-3, with 8 bases that match TRBD2. CDR3 length: 14 residues. Germline assignment: CDR1 WNHNN and CDR2 SYGVQD (reference sequence). Trimming took 6 bases from V and 3 from J; bases not matched to a gene: 5. The CDR3: CASSHSGATDTQYF. The CDR3 DNA is TGCGCCAGCAGCCATAGCGGGGCGACAGATACGCAGTATTTT.

The chain joins TRBV5-1 to TRBJ1-1; perhaps TRBD1 as D (5 bases). Between the trimmed V and J ends, which lost 3 bases and 1 base, there was a span of 10 bases. This CDR3 is built from 14 residues. Per the germline V gene, CDR1 is SGHRS and CDR2 is YFSETQ. This CDR3 is CASSWRGGNTEAFF. Written as DNA, the CDR3 is TGCGCCAGCAGCTGGAGGGGAGGGAACACTGAAGCTTTCTTT.

J is TRBJ2-7 and V is TRBV5-1, with D tentatively TRBD1 (5 bases). Trimming took off 4 bases at V and 1 base at J, with 15 bases between the two ends. The CDR3 has 15 amino acids. Germline loops: CDR1 SGHRS, CDR2 YFSETQ. The CDR3 sequence is CASSAYRMGSYEQYF. CDR3 nucleotides: TGCGCCAGCAGCGCGTACAGGATGGGATCCTACGAGCAGTACTTC. Full variable domain (remainder filled in from reference TRBV5-1 and TRBJ2-7): KAGVTQTPRYLIKTRGQQVTLSCSPISGHRSVSWYQQTPGQGLQFLFEYFSETQRNKGNFPGRFSGRQFSNSRSEMNVSTLELGDSALYLCASSAYRMGSYEQYFGPGTRLTVT.

J is TRBJ2-7 and V is TRBV4-3; D possibly corresponds to TRBD1 (6 bases). Germline assignment: CDR1 LGHNA and CDR2 YSLEER. CDR3 size: 15 residues. V lost 3 bases and J 3 bases, leaving 15 bases between the germline ends. The CDR3 DNA reads TGCGCCAGCAGCCAGGAACAGGGTCCCTACTACGAGCAGTACTTC. It translates to CASSQEQGPYYEQYF.

The V call is TRBV3-1 (or the pseudogene TRBV3-2), the J call TRBJ2-5; no definite D call. The germline V gene encodes CDR1 LGHDT and CDR2 YNNKEL (reference sequence). The ends were cut back, 2 bases at V and 1 base at J, with 8 bases in the middle. The length of the CDR3 is 14 residues. For the CDR3, the DNA is TGTGCCAGCAGCCAATGGTCCGGCCAAGAGACCCAGTACTTC. Protein: CASSQWSGQETQYF.

About this clone itself: A read error may account for a junction end that differs from germline. The CDR3 loop is CASREDTNSNQPQHF. For the CDR3, the DNA is TGTGCCAGCAGAGAAGACACAAATAGCAATCAGCCCCAGCATTTT. The chain carries TRBV2 and TRBJ1-5, with unresolved D. The CDR3 is made up of 15 amino acids. Germline lookup yields CDR1 SNHLY and CDR2 FYNNEI.

The V and J genes are TRBV14 and TRBJ2-1; no clear D gene. The CDR3 is 13 residues long. The V and J ends lost 4 bases and 10 bases respectively, with 14 bases between them. Looked up from germline, CDR1 is SGHDN and CDR2 is FVKESK. Written as DNA, the CDR3 is TGTGCCAGCAGCCCGCACGGTGTACTCGAGCAGTTCTTC. Amino acids: CASSPHGVLEQFF. Full variable domain (missing parts from reference TRBV14 and TRBJ2-1): EAGVTQFPSHSVIEKGQTVTLRCDPISGHDNLYWYRRVMGKEIKFLLHFVKESKQDESGMPNNRFLAERTGGTYSTLKVQPAELEDSGVYFCASSPHGVLEQFFGPGTRLTVL.

This clone appeared a single time. The chain couples TRBV3-1 (or the pseudogene TRBV3-2) to TRBJ1-1; perhaps TRBD1 as D (5 bases). The CDR3 covers 13 residues. Germline V lookup: CDR1 LGHDT, CDR2 YNNKEL (reference sequence). Trimming removed 4 bases at V and 5 bases at J, with 11 bases between. The CDR3 coding sequence is TGTGCCAGCAGCCGAGGCAGGGCTACTGAAGCTTTCTTT. It encodes CASSRGRATEAFF.

This clone was recorded once. This chain uses TRBV9 with TRBJ2-5; TRBD1 might be the D (5 bases). The CDR3 runs to 15 residues. Germline-derived CDR1 and CDR2 are SGDLS and YYNGEE. The V end was cut by 0 bases, the J end by 8 bases, with 17 bases between. The CDR3 here is CASSVADSRGDTQYF. CDR3 nucleotide sequence: TGTGCCAGCAGCGTAGCCGACAGCCGTGGGGATACCCAGTACTTC.

The V gene is TRBV18, the J gene TRBJ1-4; tentative D call: TRBD1 (5 bases). The germline CDR1 and CDR2 sequences are KGHSH and LQKENI. V lost 2 bases and J 5 bases, leaving 6 bases between the germline ends. CDR3 size: 13 residues. The CDR3 DNA reads TGTGCCAGCTCACCAGCAGGGAATGAAAAACTGTTTTTT. It yields the protein CASSPAGNEKLFF. The full variable domain, with the rest looked up from reference TRBV18 and TRBJ1-4, is NAGVMQNPRHLVRRRGQEARLRCSPMKGHSHVYWYRQLPEEGLKFMVYLQKENIIDESGMPKERFSAEFPKEGPSILRIQQVVRGDSAAYFCASSPAGNEKLFFGSGTQLSVL.

The V and J genes are TRBV11-2 and TRBJ1-6, with TRBD1 identical over 9 bases. Trimming removed 3 bases from V and 7 bases from J; junction bases left unmatched: 4. Germline lookup yields CDR1 SGHAT and CDR2 FQNNGV. This CDR3 contains 15 residues. This chain's CDR3 is CASSFRDRENSPLHF. CDR3 DNA sequence: TGTGCCAGCAGCTTTCGGGACAGGGAAAATTCACCCCTCCACTTT.

This clone was found a few times. The genes are TRBV4-1 and TRBJ1-4; possibly TRBD1 for D (6 bases). V gave up 0 bases and J gave up 14 bases, with 19 bases separating them. Germline CDR1 and CDR2: MGHRA and YSYEKL. CDR3 length: 15 residues. The CDR3 sequence is CASSQDLVPHRALFF. The CDR3 bases are TGCGCCAGCAGCCAAGATTTGGTACCACACAGGGCGCTGTTTTTT.

This clone was counted at least ten times. This chain connects TRBV5-8 to TRBJ1-2, with TRBD1 identical over 11 bases. Germline CDR1 SGHTS, CDR2 YDEGEE. The V segment lost 5 bases and the J segment 4 bases; nucleotides outside the gene matches: 7. The CDR3 sequence is 15 residues long. CDR3 nucleotides: TGTGCCAGCAGTCAAGGACAGGGGGCATTCTATGGCTACACCTTC. This codes for CASSQGQGAFYGYTF.

The chain has TRBV28 and TRBJ2-3; 7 bases fit TRBD2. The junction had 11 bases not matched to a gene; V was cut back by 8 bases and J by 6 bases. Per the germline V gene, CDR1 is MDHEN and CDR2 is SYDVKM. This CDR3 comprises 14 residues. The CDR3 protein is CASVLGGDYDTQYF. The CDR3 region has the DNA TGTGCCAGCGTATTAGGAGGGGACTACGATACGCAGTATTTT.

This clone was counted a few times. The chain uses TRBV6-5 and TRBJ1-6; possible D gene TRBD1, 5 bases. CDR1 and CDR2 (germline): MNHEY, SVGAGI. V was trimmed by 2 bases and J by 9 bases, leaving 11 bases between them. The CDR3 loop spans 14 amino acids. The CDR3 loop is CASSYRQGGSPLHF. In DNA, the CDR3 is TGTGCCAGCAGTTACCGTCAGGGTGGTTCACCCCTCCACTTT.